This section outlines one TCR beta chain sequence together with its context. These data come from a study of regulatory T cells in long-lasting Graves disease. As for time point: newly diagnosed GD, antithyroid drugs for less than 3 months. PBMCs were the source of the RNA used for TCR sequencing. This CDR3 has 15 amino acids. Germline V CDR1 and CDR2: SGHTA, FQGNSA. Construction of TCR beta libraries relied on iRepertoire HTBI primers and on Arm-PCR targeting CDR3 regions. One entry per CDR3 protein results from TCRdb running MiXCR on the multiplex PCR reads. The sample lists around 400,000 distinct CDR3 sequences; roughly a sixth were seen once.

The receptor was derived from a female donor with Graves disease. Sequencing used peripheral blood mononuclear cells (PBMCs), obtained at new diagnosis, from a patient treated with antithyroid drugs. This chain joins TRBV7-2 and TRBJ2-5; 13 bases match TRBD2. The J call could be wrong; TRBJ2-1 is a better fit for the DNA end. Here the CDR3 reads CASSLGTSGSAEQFF. CDR3 nucleotides: TGTGCCAGCAGCTTAGGGACTAGCGGGAGTGCTGAGCAGTTCTTC.